The present entry profiles one TCR beta chain with its context. The antigen remains unidentified. Time point given: week 23, last vaccination. Vaccination used 300 ug of mutant IDH1 20-mer peptide per dose, with topical imiquimod. This sample was taken from a study of a mutant IDH1 vaccine in newly diagnosed glioma. Study summary: Vaccination followed radiotherapy alone by 4-6 weeks, or accompanied temozolomide cycles.

The assay was immunoSEQ multiplex PCR, and TCRdb's table has in-frame clones only and misses some. The sample yields around 19,000 clones, 82% seen once. Sequenced here: PBMCs, sampled from a glioma patient whose treatment included an IDH1 peptide vaccine. The source is a man aged 25 to 40 with glioma.

The CDR3 nucleotides read TGTGCCAGCAGCTCCCCCCGAGGGAGGGGATGGGAGACCCAGTACTTC. Protein sequence: CASSSPRGRGWETQYF. V is TRBV21-1 and J is TRBJ2-5; TRBD2 is the table's D call, not checked against the DNA. TRBV21-1 is recorded as a pseudogene. The CDR3 has 16 amino acids.